Listed below are T cell receptor beta chains from one sample, sequenced in a study of CD8 T cells in ankylosing spondylitis. TCRdb independently ran MiXCR on the 5' RACE reads; one entry per CDR3 protein. The repertoire includes approximately 540,000 distinct CDR3 sequences, approximately 12% of them detected once, and around 7% sits in the top ten. Sequenced: blood, either unsorted or a sorted T cell fraction (not recorded which). The origin of the receptors is a male donor with ankylosing spondylitis. CDR3s include the opening cysteine and the closing phenylalanine or tryptophan. The D gene is left open where the match is weak. Part of the rows lack a size; the others show once, few, many or a class for expanded clones.

d_gene	j_gene	v_gene	abundance	CDR3aa	CDR3nt
NA	TRBJ1-3	TRBV12-3/TRBV12-4	NA	CASTQSGNTIYF	TGTGCCAGCACCCAGTCGGGAAACACCATATATTTT
NA	TRBJ1-4	TRBV29-1	NA	CSVRRASTNEKLFF	TGCAGCGTGCGGAGGGCTTCAACTAATGAAAAACTGTTTTTT
NA	TRBJ1-4	TRBV7-9	few	CASSLVAETNEKLFF	TGTGCCAGCAGCTTAGTGGCGGAAACTAATGAAAAACTGTTTTTT
NA	TRBJ2-1	TRBV20-1	NA	CSAREWGNEQFF	TGCAGTGCTAGAGAATGGGGAAATGAGCAGTTCTTC
TRBD2	TRBJ2-3	TRBV10-1	few	CASSERLAPTSTDTQYF	TGCGCCAGCAGTGAACGACTAGCGCCCACTAGCACAGATACGCAGTATTTT
NA	TRBJ2-1	TRBV6-2/TRBV6-3	many	CASSYSGVGSHDEQFF	TGTGCCAGCAGTTACTCGGGGGTAGGGTCACACGATGAGCAGTTCTTC
NA	TRBJ2-4	TRBV11-2	NA	CASSLERIPLNIQYF	TGTGCCAGCAGCTTAGAGAGGATACCCCTAAACATTCAGTACTTC
TRBD1	TRBJ1-2	TRBV12-3/TRBV12-4	few	CASRPGTAYGYTF	TGTGCCAGCAGACCCGGGACAGCGTATGGCTACACCTTC
TRBD1	TRBJ1-2	TRBV5-5	NA	CASSRDRGWGYTF	TGTGCCAGCAGTCGAGACAGGGGATGGGGCTACACCTTC
TRBD1	TRBJ2-5	TRBV5-5	few	CASSLAPGQIQETQYF	TGTGCCAGCAGCTTGGCCCCGGGACAGATACAAGAGACCCAGTACTTC
NA	TRBJ2-7	TRBV15	few	CAIGTGGTYEQYF	TGTGCCATCGGGACCGGAGGTACCTACGAGCAGTACTTC
TRBD1	TRBJ2-7	TRBV20-1	few	CSAPGKQGADEQYF	TGCAGTGCTCCAGGGAAACAGGGGGCGGATGAGCAGTACTTC
NA	TRBJ1-2	TRBV27	NA	CASSFAAAYGYTF	TGTGCCAGCAGTTTTGCGGCAGCCTATGGCTACACCTTC
NA	TRBJ1-3	TRBV5-1	few	CASSMAPAGGNTIYF	TGCGCCAGCAGCATGGCCCCGGCTGGTGGAAACACCATATATTTT
TRBD1	TRBJ1-2	TRBV29-1	few	CSVPTGDGYTF	TGCAGCGTCCCGACAGGGGATGGCTACACCTTC
NA	TRBJ1-5	TRBV6-1	many	CASSRNTNQPQHF	TGTGCCAGCAGCCGTAATACTAATCAGCCCCAGCATTTT